This T cell receptor beta chain comes out of a study of blood T cell repertoires in COVID-19. Study at large: T cells, B-cell-depleted T cells, or PBMCs supplied cDNA or gDNA.

Germline-derived CDR1 and CDR2 are SGHVS and FQNEAQ. The CDR3 totals 17 residues. After removal of 2 bases from V and 2 bases from J, the junction contained 7 bases not matched to a gene. Using immunoSEQ multiplex PCR, the repertoire was profiled, and TCRdb retains in-frame clones only, with some absent. This table has some 300,000 clones, about nine tenths appearing once. This clone was seen just once. The chain couples TRBV7-8 to TRBJ2-1; 9 nucleotides line up with TRBD2. Sample: peripheral blood. The sequence came from a woman in her twenties or thirties with COVID-19, enrolled during active disease. The CDR3: CASSLQSERGAYNEQFF. The CDR3 coding sequence is TGTGCCAGCAGCTTACAGTCTGAGCGGGGGGCCTACAATGAGCAGTTCTTC.